Listed below are T cell receptor beta chains from one sample, sequenced in a study of T cell changes during pregnancy in multiple sclerosis. Assay used: immunoSEQ multiplex PCR; TCRdb lists only in-frame clones, some missing. Among around 80,000 clones listed, about 93% were seen once. The source material was peripheral blood, sampled in the second trimester of pregnancy. These receptors originate from a female donor in good health, enrolled as a control in a pregnancy study. CDR3s include the opening cysteine and the closing phenylalanine or tryptophan. The D gene is left open where the match is weak. Only some rows state a clone size, as once, few, many or a class for expanded clones.

CAISAQRTGSGEQYF,TGTGCCATCAGTGCCCAAAGGACAGGGTCCGGCGAGCAGTACTTC,TRBJ2-7,TRBV10-3,TRBD1,NA
CASSGSLADEQFF,TGCGCCAGCAGCGGAAGCCTAGCAGATGAGCAGTTCTTC,TRBJ2-1,TRBV5-1,NA,once
CASGARVSGNTIYF,TGTGCCAGCGGGGCCCGGGTCTCTGGAAACACCATATATTTT,TRBJ1-3,TRBV6-1,NA,NA
CASSLSGGYNEQFF,TGCGCCAGCAGCTTGTCCGGGGGCTACAATGAGCAGTTCTTC,TRBJ2-1,TRBV5-1,NA,NA
CSAVGADQYF,TGCAGCGCCGTGGGGGCCGACCAGTACTTC,TRBJ2-5,TRBV29-1,NA,NA
CATRDRPYEQYF,TGTGCCACCCGGGACAGACCCTACGAGCAGTACTTC,TRBJ2-7,TRBV2,TRBD1,NA
CASSAGTSDSTDTQYF,TGTGCCAGCAGTGCCGGGACTAGCGATAGCACAGATACGCAGTATTTT,TRBJ2-3,TRBV6-4,TRBD2,few
CAISEQGLVTEAFF,TGTGCCATCAGCGAACAGGGGCTAGTCACTGAAGCTTTCTTT,TRBJ1-1,TRBV10-3,TRBD1,NA
CASSFLRDSGANVLTF,TGTGCCAGCAGCTTCCTCAGGGACTCTGGGGCCAACGTCCTGACTTTC,TRBJ2-6,TRBV5-4,NA,once
CAWSVAGDSPLHF,TGTGCCTGGAGTGTGGCAGGGGATTCACCCCTCCACTTT,TRBJ1-6,TRBV30,NA,NA
CASSKTGNEKLFF,TGTGCCAGCAGTAAGACGGGGAATGAAAAACTGTTTTTT,TRBJ1-4,TRBV27,NA,NA
CASSTQGKGNQPQHF,TGTGCCAGTAGTACCCAGGGAAAGGGCAATCAGCCCCAGCATTTT,TRBJ1-5,TRBV19,NA,NA
CASSHGQGEAEAFF,TGTGCCAGCAGTCACGGACAGGGAGAGGCTGAAGCTTTCTTT,TRBJ1-1,TRBV6-5,TRBD1,NA
CASSPMTRTDTQYF,TGTGCCAGCAGTCCGATGACTCGCACAGATACGCAGTATTTT,TRBJ2-3,TRBV27,NA,NA
CATSSPGTGFNQPQHF,TGTGCCACCAGCAGCCCCGGGACAGGCTTCAATCAGCCCCAGCATTTT,TRBJ1-5,TRBV15,TRBD1,many
CASSFTVGGQETQYF,TGTGCCAGCAGCTTTACAGTCGGTGGGCAAGAGACCCAGTACTTC,TRBJ2-5,TRBV5-6,NA,NA
CASSKTTSGNNEQFF,TGTGCCAGCAGCAAAACGACTAGCGGGAACAATGAGCAGTTCTTC,TRBJ2-1,TRBV6-1,TRBD2,NA
CASSLELTLNTEAFF,TGTGCCAGCAGCTTGGAACTCACCTTGAACACTGAAGCTTTCTTT,TRBJ1-1,TRBV5-4,NA,NA
CASSRGTSRSNEQFF,TGTGCCAGCAGCCGCGGGACTAGCCGGAGCAATGAGCAGTTCTTC,TRBJ2-1,TRBV7-2,TRBD2,NA
CASRINQGAFYEQYF,TGTGCCAGCAGAATAAATCAGGGTGCCTTCTACGAGCAGTACTTC,TRBJ2-7,TRBV27,NA,once
CASRPRTSGTGQFF,TGTGCCAGCAGACCTCGGACTAGCGGAACCGGGCAGTTCTTC,TRBJ2-1,TRBV6-5,TRBD2,NA
CASSPREDGAFF,TGTGCCAGCTCACCACGGGAGGATGGTGCTTTCTTT,TRBJ1-1,TRBV18,NA,NA
CASRRWGGGYTF,TGTGCCAGTAGACGGTGGGGAGGGGGCTACACCTTC,TRBJ1-2,TRBV19,NA,NA
CASSIGSGLETQYF,TGTGCCAGTAGTATAGGGTCTGGGCTCGAGACCCAGTACTTC,TRBJ2-5,TRBV19,NA,NA
CASRLDRTNYGYTF,TGTGCCAGCAGGTTAGACCGGACAAACTATGGCTACACCTTC,TRBJ1-2,TRBV28,NA,NA
CASSLARQATDTQYF,TGTGCCAGCAGCTTAGCGCGTCAAGCAACAGATACGCAGTATTTT,TRBJ2-3,TRBV7-9,NA,NA
CASSDGHPGYGYTF,TGTGCCAGCAGCGATGGCCACCCGGGATATGGCTACACCTTC,TRBJ1-2,TRBV2,NA,NA
CASSLQAGSGNTIYF,TGTGCCAGCAGCTTACAGGCGGGCTCTGGAAACACCATATATTTT,TRBJ1-3,TRBV7-9,NA,NA
CASSVDSDSTYGYTF,TGCGCCAGCAGCGTCGACAGCGACAGTACTTATGGCTACACCTTC,TRBJ1-2,TRBV5-1,NA,NA
CASTGGPGLETQYF,TGTGCCAGCACCGGGGGGCCCGGGCTAGAGACCCAGTACTTC,TRBJ2-5,TRBV7-9,NA,NA
CASSPSGNTIYF,TGTGCCAGCTCACCCAGTGGAAACACCATATATTTT,TRBJ1-3,TRBV18,NA,NA
CASASSYNEQFF,TGTGCCAGCGCGAGCTCCTACAATGAGCAGTTCTTC,TRBJ2-1,TRBV2,NA,NA
CASSTRQGGTGELFF,TGTGCCAGCAGTACGAGACAGGGAGGCACCGGGGAGCTGTTTTTT,TRBJ2-2,TRBV28,NA,NA
CASSQKSFHEQYF,TGTGCCAGCAGTCAAAAGAGCTTCCACGAGCAGTACTTC,TRBJ2-7,TRBV7-9,NA,NA
CASSPNSAGGGEQYF,TGTGCCAGCTCACCCAACTCTGCAGGGGGAGGCGAGCAGTACTTC,TRBJ2-7,TRBV18,NA,NA
CASSFGAFGGGPADTQYF,TGTGCCAGCAGTTTTGGGGCCTTTGGGGGGGGACCGGCAGATACGCAGTATTTT,TRBJ2-3,TRBV28,TRBD2,NA
CASSLVGSGTHEQYF,TGTGCCAGCAGCTTGGTTGGTAGCGGCACCCACGAGCAGTACTTC,TRBJ2-7,TRBV5-5,NA,NA
CASSEPGQAYLPSTDTQYF,TGTGCCAGCAGTGAACCGGGACAGGCTTACCTCCCTAGCACAGATACGCAGTATTTT,TRBJ2-3,TRBV6-1,TRBD1,NA
CASSLRTGMGYEQYF,TGTGCCAGCAGTCTCAGGACAGGGATGGGCTACGAGCAGTACTTC,TRBJ2-7,TRBV25-1,TRBD1,once
CASSPNRVEADTQYF,TGTGCCAGCTCACCTAACCGTGTAGAGGCAGATACGCAGTATTTT,TRBJ2-3,TRBV18,NA,NA
CASSQSSTGARDEQYF,TGCGCCAGCAGTCAATCATCGACAGGGGCGCGCGACGAGCAGTACTTC,TRBJ2-7,TRBV23-1,TRBD1,NA
CASSSWTGGTDTQYF,TGTGCCAGCAGTTCCTGGACAGGGGGCACAGATACGCAGTATTTT,TRBJ2-3,TRBV27,TRBD1,NA
CASRGTSGSGYYEQYF,TGTGCCAGCAGGGGGACTAGCGGGTCGGGTTACTACGAGCAGTACTTC,TRBJ2-7,TRBV27,TRBD2,NA
CASSSRQGPTEAFF,TGTGCCAGTAGTTCCCGACAGGGCCCCACTGAAGCTTTCTTT,TRBJ1-1,TRBV19,TRBD1,NA
CASSPRPANTEAFF,TGTGCCAGCAGCCCTAGACCCGCGAACACTGAAGCTTTCTTT,TRBJ1-1,TRBV5-5,NA,NA
CASSPGGGTDTQYF,TGTGCCAGCAGCCCTGGCGGGGGCACAGATACGCAGTATTTT,TRBJ2-3,TRBV5-6,NA,NA
CASSRGLAGNEQFF,TGTGCCAGCAGTCGAGGACTAGCCGGGAATGAGCAGTTCTTC,TRBJ2-1,TRBV5-8,TRBD2,NA
CAWSRQSTDTQYF,TGTGCCTGGTCCAGACAGTCCACAGATACGCAGTATTTT,TRBJ2-3,TRBV30,NA,NA
CSVAGTSGITDTQYF,TGCAGCGTTGCGGGAACTAGCGGGATAACAGATACGCAGTATTTT,TRBJ2-3,TRBV29-1,TRBD2,NA
CASSLGGREGYNEQFF,TGTGCCAGCAGCTTAGGAGGGCGGGAGGGGTACAATGAGCAGTTCTTC,TRBJ2-1,TRBV11-2,TRBD2,NA
CSVGGSRDEQFF,TGCAGCGTTGGAGGAAGTCGTGATGAGCAGTTCTTC,TRBJ2-1,TRBV29-1,NA,NA
CASSPVTAGDTQYF,TGTGCCAGCAGCCCAGTCACGGCCGGGGATACGCAGTATTTT,TRBJ2-3,TRBV9,NA,NA